Listed here is a single T cell receptor (beta chain). The sample comes from a study of blood T cell repertoires in COVID-19. On the study more broadly: Material from acute and convalescent COVID-19 was sourced from the United States, Italy and Spain. PBMCs, B-cell-depleted T cells, or T cells were the source of the cDNA or gDNA that made up the material.

In the original analysis: The assay estimated nucleated cells by amplifying reference gene primers. Method: immunoSEQ multiplex PCR; TCRdb's copy keeps in-frame clones and lacks some. The V and J calls and clone size are taken from that table; D and trimming were inferred from the DNA. The table has 95,000 to 120,000 clones, around four fifths seen once. Germline V gives CDR1 SGDLS, CDR2 YYNGEE. CDR3 length: 14 residues. V was pared by 0 bases and J by 1 base, with 7 bases between. The chain carries TRBV9 and TRBJ1-1; tentative D call: TRBD1 (5 bases). The sample was peripheral blood. The receptor's source is a woman in her thirties or forties with acute or convalescent COVID-19. CDR3 loop: CASSVEGKNTEAFF. CDR3 sequence (DNA): TGTGCCAGCAGCGTAGAGGGGAAGAACACTGAAGCTTTCTTT.